This T cell receptor (beta chain) was captured in a study of long-term antiretroviral therapy in people with HIV. Study-wide results and caveats: Comparison with controls showed narrower CDR3 length ranges in HIV repertoires. Patients on ART gained diversity, which nonetheless stayed below transplant donor controls. Possibly under older ART regimens, blood was drawn between the mid-2000s and the late 2010s.

The authors ran the immunoSEQ assay, v3.0, at survey level. Clones were read by immunoSEQ multiplex PCR, and TCRdb kept only the in-frame ones, dropping some. The profile covers about 7,100 clones, with 70% to 85% appearing a single time and less than 25% taken by the ten largest. Regarding this clone: The antigen remains unidentified.

Germline assignment: CDR1 MNHEY and CDR2 SMNVEV (reference sequence). This CDR3 is 13 amino acids long. Trimming removed 5 bases from V and 5 bases from J, with 12 bases in between. The content of samples before DNA extraction was roughly 0.95-11 million cryopreserved PBMC. The V gene is TRBV27, the J gene TRBJ1-2, with no clear D. The TCR was taken from a man aged 40-49 years with HIV. The sequencing used unsorted PBMCs, collected 1.1 years after starting antiretroviral therapy. The DNA for the CDR3 is TGTGCCAGCAGTCCATCCCAGCCATATGGCTACACCTTC. It codes for CASSPSQPYGYTF.